This entry features one TCR beta chain sequence. The antigen remains unidentified. The same CDR3 can be traced to other DNA sequences in this sample. The sample comes from a study of cytomegalovirus exposure and HLA in healthy donors. Notes on the study in general: Confirmation was obtained in vitro that a few CMV-associated chains are specific for CMV antigens.

From germline, CDR1 is SGHRS and CDR2 YFSETQ. CDR3 size: 13 residues. Trimming took off 4 bases at V and 1 base at J, with 8 bases between the two ends. The repertoire was sequenced with immunoSEQ multiplex PCR; TCRdb's copy has only in-frame clones and lacks some. The sample carries around 230,000 clones, 70% to 90% recorded once. This TCR derives from a woman aged 25 to 45 in good health and CMV-seropositive. Material: PBMCs. This chain joins TRBV5-1 and TRBJ2-5; D gene uncertain. CDR3 bases: TGCGCCAGCAGCCCCGGAGCCCAAGAGACCCAGTACTTC. This translates into CASSPGAQETQYF.